The 2 T cell receptor beta chains below come from one sample, sequenced in a study of T cells in Graves' hyperthyroidism and ophthalmopathy. Amplification of TCR beta CDR3 regions used RNA as the template. The HTBI primer set served for first-round RT-PCR of the TCR CDR3. TCRdb itself ran the multiplex PCR reads through MiXCR, one entry per CDR3 protein. The profile covers 350,000 to 400,000 distinct CDR3 sequences, with 14% to 15% appearing a single time and about 31% taken by the ten largest. Sequenced sample: blood. These receptors all stem from a woman between 25 and 40 years old with Graves' hyperthyroidism.

J is TRBJ2-1 and V is TRBV20-1; either TRBD1 or TRBD2 may fit D (5 bases each). Germline CDR1 is DFQATT and CDR2 is SNEGSKA (reference sequence). V was pared by 6 bases and J by 5 bases, with 17 bases between. The CDR3 has 14 residues. The CDR3 sequence is CSAPPRDGNNEQFF. CDR3 sequence (DNA): TGCAGTGCCCCCCCCAGGGACGGGAACAATGAGCAGTTCTTC.

This clonotype was detected ten times or more. This chain joins TRBV24-1 and TRBJ2-1, with 11 bases identical to TRBD2. After removal of 10 bases from V and 7 bases from J, the junction contained 8 bases not matched to a gene. Germline-derived CDR1 and CDR2 are KGHDR and SFDVKD. The CDR3 runs to 14 residues. DNA for the CDR3: TGTGCCACGCATAGCGGGAGGGCCTTTAATGAGCAGTTCTTC. This encodes CATHSGRAFNEQFF.